This T cell receptor (beta chain) stems from a study of T-cell memory formation after mild COVID-19. Study context: TCR clusters were mostly donor specific.

Broader study findings: Detection of some responders pre-infection suggested pre-existing cross-reactive memory T cells participated. Among CD4+ contracting clones, most were CM and EM, and CD8+ ones EMRA.

This clonotype was detected only a few times. The antigen is not known. CDR3 length: 12 residues. Germline V CDR1 and CDR2: SGHVS, FQNEAQ. Trimming stripped 6 bases from V and 7 bases from J, with 10 bases between. cDNA libraries for TCR alpha and TCR beta, carrying sample barcodes and UMIs, came from 5'RACE with constant-segment primers. Each CDR3 protein gets one entry after TCRdb re-called the 5' RACE reads with MiXCR. The sample consists of under 200,000 distinct CDR3 sequences, roughly 12% of them appearing once. The receptor was derived from a man between 18 and 29 years old who had mild COVID-19 (a few samples of this study predate the infection). Cell type and time point are not known. Sequencing was performed on PBMCs or a T cell subset sorted from them (not recorded which). The V call is TRBV7-8, the J call TRBJ1-5; D is undetermined. The CDR3 here is CASRTSGQPQHF. The CDR3, as DNA: TGTGCCAGCAGGACCTCTGGCCAGCCCCAGCATTTT.